The clone carrying this T cell receptor beta chain was counted between two and nine times. In the same sample, other DNA sequences code for this CDR3. The investigators reverse transcribed all of the isolated RNA, so they sequenced expressed TCRB transcripts. TCRdb's table, derived via immunoSEQ multiplex PCR, lists solely in-frame clones and lacks some. The table lists hundreds of thousands of clones, approximately 28% of them singletons. The data originate from a study of beta chain features in type 1 diabetes. J lost 5 bases, V lost 6 bases, and 1 base had no gene match. Per germline, CDR1 SQVTM and CDR2 ANQGSEA. This CDR3 is built from 12 residues.

The chain couples TRBV29-1 to TRBJ2-5, with 12 nucleotides matching TRBD1. Sequencing was carried out using naive CD4+ T cells from blood. The receptor's source is a man between 18 and 29 years old in good health. CDR3 sequence reads: CSVGQGAETQYF. CDR3 bases: TGCAGCGTGGGACAGGGGGCCGAGACCCAGTACTTC.